This TCR beta chain was obtained from a study of T cell repertoires in cytomegalovirus infection. In the study overall: Public TCR beta signatures indicated both CMV infection and matching HLA type. Whole-study results and caveats: CMV carriers having the relevant HLA were flagged by cumulative public TCR beta family frequency. HLA-C-restricted CMV clonotypes gave the most frequent clonotype in two of eight donors.

Using its own MiXCR run on the reads, TCRdb lists one record per CDR3 protein. The sample records 300,000 or so distinct CDR3 sequences, about 9.2% being singletons. Germline V lookup: CDR1 SQVTM, CDR2 ANQGSEA. CDR3 length: 14 residues. After removal of 4 bases from V and 5 bases from J, the junction contained 10 bases not matched to a gene. Regarding this clonotype: What it binds is unknown.

The TCR was taken from a human donor in good health (CMV status not recorded). Some clones in this sample may be carry-over from other donors' samples. Material for sequencing was PBMCs. The chain combines TRBV29-1 with TRBJ1-1, with TRBD1 matching 7 bases. The CDR3 coding sequence is TGCAGCGTTGGCCCCATCAGGGGGGGGACTGAAGCTTTCTTT. Translated: CSVGPIRGGTEAFF. Drawing the rest from reference TRBV29-1 and TRBJ1-1, the complete variable domain is SAVISQKPSRDICQRGTSLTIQCQVDSQVTMMFWYRQQPGQSLTLIATANQGSEATYESGFVIDKFPISRPNLTFSTLTVSNMSPEDSSIYLCSVGPIRGGTEAFFGQGTRLTVV.